This T cell receptor (beta chain) is drawn from a study of early T cells in non-severe SARS-CoV-2 infection. Study background: Chains from this unsorted whole-blood bulk RNA could not be paired. General observations from the study: VDJdb-based matching was biased toward anti-spike CD8 responses and missed private and CD4 specificities.

In its sample, this clonotype was seen a few times. The antigen is unknown. Researchers attached unique molecular identifiers to individual cDNA molecules. Each CDR3 protein is one row after TCRdb ran MiXCR on the 5' RACE reads. The sample carries approximately 52,000 distinct CDR3 sequences, roughly 8% recorded once. V lost 7 bases and J 2 bases, leaving 12 bases between the germline ends. The CDR3 runs 13 residues. Germline values: CDR1 ENHRY, CDR2 SYGVKD. The chain recombines TRBV10-3 with TRBJ2-7; no reliable D call. The sequencing sample was made of whole blood. This clonotype was obtained from an adult who was a healthcare worker with PCR-confirmed SARS-CoV-2 infection or an uninfected control (not recorded which). CDR3 bases: TGTGCCATCACTACCGGGCTTACCTACGAGCAGTACTTC. As protein: CAITTGLTYEQYF.